The T cell receptor (beta chain) described here comes from a study of tumour-infiltrating T cells in Burkitt lymphoma. Study at large: The Burkitt lymphoma cohort spanned all epidemiological subtypes. Overall and progression-free survival were predicted by productive clonality. Study results and caveats: Several public clonotypes recurred in numerous Burkitt lymphoma patients.

Sequencing used immunoSEQ multiplex PCR; TCRdb keeps in-frame clones, though not all of them. The sample records 43,000 or so clones, approximately 31% being singletons. In regard to this clone: Its specificity is unknown.

The length of the CDR3 is 16 residues. Germline V gene lookup returns CDR1 LGHNA and CDR2 YNFKEQ. Trimming removed 4 bases from V and 5 bases from J, with 17 bases in between. V gene TRBV4-2 combines with J gene TRBJ2-2, with a possible D match to TRBD2 (5 bases). The receptor's source is a human donor with Burkitt lymphoma. The specimen sequenced was tumor tissue. The CDR3 DNA reads TGTGCCAGCAGCCTCACTAGGCCCCCGGATACCGGGGAGCTGTTTTTT. This sequence encodes CASSLTRPPDTGELFF.